A single sample is the source of the 13 T cell receptor beta chains below, sequenced in a study of control samples from healthy donors and cancer patients. The table came from immunoSEQ multiplex PCR; TCRdb's copy has only in-frame clones and leaves some out. The data show 100,000 to 150,000 clones, with about 90% seen just once and roughly 1.9% held by the top ten. The sequenced sample consisted of blood. The receptors derive from a young man in good health.

This chain links TRBV9 with TRBJ2-2, with unresolved D. CDR1 and CDR2 from the germline V gene are SGDLS and YYNGEE. The CDR3 loop spans 12 amino acids. Trimming removed 4 bases at V and 6 bases at J, with 7 bases between. The CDR3 nucleotides are TGTGCCAGCAGCTTAGTGGCCGGGGAGCTGTTTTTT. Amino acids: CASSLVAGELFF. Together with reference TRBV9 and TRBJ2-2, the CDR3 gives the full variable domain: DSGVTQTPKHLITATGQRVTLRCSPRSGDLSVYWYQQSLDQGLQFLIQYYNGEERAKGNILERFSAQQFPDLHSELNLSSLELGDSALYFCASSLVAGELFFGEGSRLTVL.

V is TRBV10-2 and J is TRBJ1-6; D gene ambiguous. With 0 bases removed from V and 7 bases from J, the gap between germline ends came to 7 bases. This CDR3 is built from 14 residues. Germline V gene sequence: CDR1 WSHSY, CDR2 SAAADI. The CDR3 DNA reads as TGCGCCAGCAGTGAGTCGATAAGGAATTCACCCCTCCACTTT. Residues: CASSESIRNSPLHF.

The gene calls are TRBV18 and TRBJ2-2; TRBD2 is a possible D gene (6 bases). CDR1 and CDR2 (germline): KGHSH, LQKENI. The CDR3 contains 16 residues. V was shortened by 0 bases and J by 5 bases, with 13 bases between the two germline ends. CDR3 in DNA: TGTGCCAGCTCACCACCGTTCGGGGCGGGAACCGGGGAGCTGTTTTTT. Protein: CASSPPFGAGTGELFF.

This chain uses TRBV6-5 with TRBJ2-3, with 8 bases matching TRBD2. CDR3 length: 16 residues. Trimming took 0 bases from V and 5 from J; bases not matched to a gene: 7. CDR1 MNHEY and CDR2 SVGAGI come from the germline V gene. CDR3 nucleotide sequence: TGTGCCAGCAGTTACTCCCCAGCGGGAGCTGGAGATACGCAGTATTTT. Its protein is CASSYSPAGAGDTQYF.

The table lists this clone with a count of one. The V gene is TRBV5-1, the J gene TRBJ2-1; no reliable D call. CDR1 and CDR2 from the germline V gene are SGHRS and YFSETQ. V lost 7 bases, J lost 0 bases, and 17 bases lay in between. There are 16 residues in the CDR3. The CDR3 region is CASGVRPLSSYNEQFF. In DNA form, the CDR3 reads TGCGCCAGCGGGGTGCGCCCCCTGAGCTCCTACAATGAGCAGTTCTTC.

The chain couples TRBV6-5 to TRBJ1-1; 9 nucleotides match TRBD1. Germline assignment: CDR1 MNHEY and CDR2 SVGAGI. CDR3 length: 15 amino acids. The V segment lost 6 bases and the J segment 7 bases; nucleotides outside the gene matches: 12. The CDR3 loop reads CASRIGQGSHDEAFF. For the CDR3, the DNA is TGTGCCAGCAGGATAGGACAGGGGTCCCATGATGAAGCTTTCTTT.

This chain connects TRBV5-1 to TRBJ2-5, with 9 bases identical to TRBD1. The CDR3 extends over 16 amino acids. J was trimmed by 2 bases and V by 4 bases; bases with no gene match: 9. Germline V lookup: CDR1 SGHRS, CDR2 YFSETQ. CDR3 nucleotide sequence: TGCGCCAGCAGCCCGCCTCGGGGACAGGGACAAGAGACCCAGTACTTC. Translated: CASSPPRGQGQETQYF.

V is TRBV4-1 and J is TRBJ1-1; D unclear. This CDR3 has 14 amino acids. The germline CDR1 and CDR2 sequences are MGHRA and YSYEKL. Trimming shortened V by 4 bases and J by 5 bases, and 14 bases separated the two germline ends. This CDR3 reads CASSPPTGLTEAFF. The CDR3 nucleotides are TGCGCCAGCAGCCCCCCCACGGGGTTAACTGAAGCTTTCTTT.

The gene calls are TRBV6-2 or TRBV6-3 and TRBJ2-7; D ambiguous. CDR3 length: 15 amino acids. Trimming took off 5 bases at V and 3 bases at J, with 17 bases between the two ends. The germline V gene encodes CDR1 MNHEY and CDR2 SVGEGT. CDR3 nucleotide sequence: TGTGCCAGCAGTCCACGACAAGGGCGTCTCTACGAGCAGTACTTC. Residues: CASSPRQGRLYEQYF.

The chain links TRBV18 to TRBJ1-2; TRBD1 might be the D (6 bases). Germline CDR1 is KGHSH and CDR2 is LQKENI. The V gene lost 6 bases and the J gene lost 1 base, with 12 bases spanning the gap. This CDR3 region has 14 residues. The CDR3 sequence is CASSRQAVNYGYTF. The CDR3 coding sequence is TGTGCCAGCTCCAGACAGGCCGTTAACTATGGCTACACCTTC.

The chain is built from TRBV15 and TRBJ1-2; 7 nucleotides line up with TRBD1. The CDR3 loop spans 14 amino acids. The germline gives CDR1 LNHNV, CDR2 YYDKDF (reference sequence). V shed 0 bases, J shed 7 bases, and the junction held 5 bases outside the gene matches. The chain's CDR3 is CATSRDPQGSGYTF. Here the CDR3 DNA reads TGTGCCACCAGCAGAGATCCACAGGGGAGTGGCTACACCTTC.

The chain links TRBV18 to TRBJ1-2, with D uncertain. Germline V lookup: CDR1 KGHSH, CDR2 LQKENI. This CDR3 has 13 amino acids. Trimming removed 6 bases from V and 3 bases from J, with 11 bases in between. In DNA form, the CDR3 reads TGTGCCAGCTCGGGCGGTCGAGACTATGGCTACACCTTC. Its protein is CASSGGRDYGYTF.

The chain combines TRBV11-2 with TRBJ2-3; no definite D call. The CDR3 is 11 amino acids. CDR1 and CDR2 (germline): SGHAT, FQNNGV. Trimming took off 4 bases at V and 2 bases at J, with 1 base between the two ends. In DNA form, the CDR3 reads TGTGCCAGCAGCTACACAGATACGCAGTATTTT. Translated: CASSYTDTQYF. The complete variable domain, with remaining parts taken from reference TRBV11-2 and TRBJ2-3, reads EAGVAQSPRYKIIEKRQSVAFWCNPISGHATLYWYQQILGQGPKLLIQFQNNGVVDDSQLPKDRFSAERLKGVDSTLKIQPAKLEDSAVYLCASSYTDTQYFGPGTRLTVL.